This entry lists 26 T cell receptor beta chains sequenced from one sample in a study of blood T cell repertoires in COVID-19. Here immunoSEQ multiplex PCR was the method, and the copy in TCRdb shows in-frame clones only, minus some. The table has under 85,000 clones, around nine tenths seen once. Sequencing was performed on peripheral blood. The receptor source for this set is a woman older than 75 with active or convalescent COVID-19.

The gene calls are TRBV5-1 and TRBJ2-5; TRBD2 agrees at 7 bases. V gave up 0 bases and J gave up 5 bases; unmatched junction bases: 7. Germline V lookup: CDR1 SGHRS, CDR2 YFSETQ. This CDR3 region has 15 residues. The CDR3 bases are TGCGCCAGCAGCTTGGTGAGCGGGACCGGGGAGACCCAGTACTTC. The encoded protein is CASSLVSGTGETQYF. Full variable domain (rest looked up from reference TRBV5-1 and TRBJ2-5): KAGVTQTPRYLIKTRGQQVTLSCSPISGHRSVSWYQQTPGQGLQFLFEYFSETQRNKGNFPGRFSGRQFSNSRSEMNVSTLELGDSALYLCASSLVSGTGETQYFGPGTRLLVL.

The chain has TRBV6-5 and TRBJ1-4; D may be TRBD1 (5 bases). Trimming left V 8 bases short and J 8 bases short, with 21 bases between. From germline, CDR1 is MNHEY and CDR2 SVGAGI. CDR3 length: 15 amino acids. DNA of the CDR3: TGTGCCAGCCGCGGTGTCCAGGGATTCGGCGAAAAACTGTTTTTT. It codes for CASRGVQGFGEKLFF.

The chain employs TRBV20-1 and TRBJ2-7; no definite D call. V was cut by 7 bases and J by 0 bases, with 7 bases left in between. Germline CDR1 is DFQATT and CDR2 is SNEGSKA (reference sequence). The CDR3 sequence is 11 residues long. The CDR3 sequence: CSGRSSYEQYF. CDR3 DNA sequence: TGCAGTGGTCGTAGCTCCTACGAGCAGTACTTC.

V usage is TRBV5-1 and J usage is TRBJ1-1, with D hard to call. V lost 2 bases, J lost 4 bases, and 9 bases lay in between. The CDR3 spans 13 residues. Germline V gives CDR1 SGHRS, CDR2 YFSETQ. The CDR3 spells CASSFGWSTEAFF. In nucleotides, the CDR3 is TGCGCCAGCAGCTTTGGCTGGAGCACTGAAGCTTTCTTT. Looking up the rest from reference TRBV5-1 and TRBJ1-1 gives the full variable domain: KAGVTQTPRYLIKTRGQQVTLSCSPISGHRSVSWYQQTPGQGLQFLFEYFSETQRNKGNFPGRFSGRQFSNSRSEMNVSTLELGDSALYLCASSFGWSTEAFFGQGTRLTVV.

In this sample, this clone turned up a few times. The V call is TRBV15, the J call TRBJ2-7; D is perhaps TRBD1 (5 bases). CDR1 and CDR2 from the germline V gene are LNHNV and YYDKDF (reference sequence). CDR3 size: 14 residues. Trimming stripped 0 bases from V and 7 bases from J, with 13 bases between. DNA for the CDR3: TGTGCCACCAGCAGAGAGGCAGGGAAAAGGGAGCAGTACTTC. This encodes CATSREAGKREQYF. Supplemented by reference TRBV15 and TRBJ2-7, the full variable domain reads DAMVIQNPRYQVTQFGKPVTLSCSQTLNHNVMYWYQQKSSQAPKLLFHYYDKDFNNEADTPDNFQSRRPNTSFCFLDIRSPGLGDTAMYLCATSREAGKREQYFGPGTRLTVT.

The chain combines TRBV9 with TRBJ1-2; possibly TRBD1 for D (6 bases). V lost 3 bases, J lost 3 bases, and 18 bases lay in between. The CDR3 length is 16 residues. Germline CDR1 is SGDLS and CDR2 is YYNGEE. The CDR3 region has the DNA TGTGCCAGCAGCGCTTTGGGGGGGCGCAAGGACTATGGCTACACCTTC. Translating it yields CASSALGGRKDYGYTF.

The chain combines TRBV9 with TRBJ2-2, with a tentative D call TRBD1 (6 bases). Germline V gene data show CDR1 as SGDLS and CDR2 as YYNGEE. The CDR3 is made up of 16 amino acids. V dropped 4 bases and J dropped 0 bases, with 13 bases sitting between them. The CDR3, as DNA: TGTGCCAGCAGCCCAGGGGACAACTCGAACACCGGGGAGCTGTTTTTT. Translation gives CASSPGDNSNTGELFF.

CDR3 DNA: TGCGCCAGCAGCACGGAGGGCCTTGAGACCCAGTACTTC. Its protein product is CASSTEGLETQYF. The chain recombines TRBV5-1 with TRBJ2-5, with TRBD2 as a possible D gene (6 bases). The germline V gene has CDR1 SGHRS and CDR2 YFSETQ. This CDR3 is built from 13 residues. The ends were cut back, 4 bases at V and 5 bases at J, with 12 bases in the middle.

This clone was recorded once. The chain is built from TRBV7-2 and TRBJ1-3, with TRBD1 as a possible D gene (6 bases). V lost 5 bases and J 5 bases, leaving 13 bases between the germline ends. The CDR3 totals 14 residues. Germline loops: CDR1 SGHTA, CDR2 FQGNSA. The CDR3 loop is CASSTAQGRNTIYF. The CDR3 coding sequence is TGTGCCAGCAGCACCGCCCAGGGGAGAAACACCATATATTTT. Supplemented by reference TRBV7-2 and TRBJ1-3, the full variable domain reads GAGVSQSPSNKVTEKGKDVELRCDPISGHTALYWYRQSLGQGLEFLIYFQGNSAPDKSGLPSDRFSAERTGGSVSTLTIQRTQQEDSAVYLCASSTAQGRNTIYFGEGSWLTVV.

This chain uses TRBV6-5 with TRBJ2-3, with 8 bases aligning to TRBD2. This CDR3 is built from 14 residues. The ends lost 4 bases at V and 3 bases at J; junction bases unmatched: 3. Germline assignment: CDR1 MNHEY and CDR2 SVGAGI. CDR3: CASSFGGGTDTQYF. Here the CDR3 DNA reads TGTGCCAGCAGTTTCGGGGGGGGGACAGATACGCAGTATTTT.

CDR3 coding DNA: TGTGCCAGCAGCTTGGCCGGGGAGTGGCATTCACCCCTCCACTTT. Translated: CASSLAGEWHSPLHF. This chain joins TRBV5-6 and TRBJ1-6; D is unresolved. Trimming cost V 0 bases and J 8 bases, with 12 bases left between them. The length of the CDR3 is 15 residues. The germline V gene has CDR1 SGHDT and CDR2 YYEEEE.

The sample holds one count of this clone. V gene TRBV6-6 combines with J gene TRBJ2-7, with D possibly matching TRBD1 (5 bases). V gave up 2 bases and J gave up 0 bases, with 5 bases separating them. Germline V gives CDR1 MNHNY, CDR2 SVGAGI (reference sequence). CDR3 length: 13 residues. CDR3 bases: TGTGCCAGCAGTTACCAGGGCTCCTACGAGCAGTACTTC. Its translation is CASSYQGSYEQYF.

The chain is built from TRBV4-2 and TRBJ1-5, with no clear D. Trimming removed 1 base at V and 6 bases at J, with 19 bases between. The CDR3 extends over 17 amino acids. The germline gives CDR1 LGHNA, CDR2 YNFKEQ. The CDR3 reads CASSQVYRVPGVQPQHF. CDR3 DNA: TGTGCCAGCAGCCAAGTCTACCGGGTCCCGGGAGTTCAGCCCCAGCATTTT.

J is TRBJ2-7 and V is TRBV7-8, with D tentatively TRBD1 (5 bases). CDR3 size: 18 residues. The V end lost 5 bases, the J end lost 2 bases, and 25 bases lay between the germline ends. The germline V gene encodes CDR1 SGHVS and CDR2 FQNEAQ. The CDR3, as DNA: TGTGCCAGCAGCCTACACGCGATTGTGGCAGGGCGTACCTACGAGCAGTACTTC. This gives the protein CASSLHAIVAGRTYEQYF.

This clone was detected only a few times. The chain recombines TRBV15 with TRBJ2-3, with TRBD2 matching 10 bases. Germline V gene data show CDR1 as LNHNV and CDR2 as YYDKDF (reference sequence). J gave up 2 bases and V 1 base, and 21 bases lay outside the gene matches. This CDR3 spans 22 amino acids. In nucleotides, the CDR3 is TGTGCCACCAGCAGAGTAACGGTTTTACTAGCGGGACTAAGGGGAGACACAGATACGCAGTATTTT. Protein: CATSRVTVLLAGLRGDTDTQYF.

The genes are TRBV27 and TRBJ2-1; 10 bases agree with TRBD2. Germline lookup yields CDR1 MNHEY and CDR2 SMNVEV (reference sequence). The CDR3 covers 15 residues. V gave up 6 bases and J gave up 5 bases; unmatched junction bases: 7. CDR3 DNA: TGTGCCAGCAGCGCCCTAGCGGGGGTTCACAATGAGCAGTTCTTC. This gives the protein CASSALAGVHNEQFF.

The rearrangement links TRBV4-3 to TRBJ2-1, with D perhaps matching TRBD2 (5 bases). Trimming left V 0 bases short and J 3 bases short, with 12 bases between. The germline gives CDR1 LGHNA, CDR2 YSLEER. The CDR3 totals 16 residues. The CDR3 DNA reads TGCGCCAGCAGCCAAGATGGGCTAGCCGGCTACAATGAGCAGTTCTTC. It is translated as CASSQDGLAGYNEQFF.

J is TRBJ2-5 and V is TRBV10-3, with TRBD2 identical over 7 bases. V was pared by 8 bases and J by 7 bases, with 10 bases of the junction left unmatched. The length of the CDR3 is 13 residues. Germline CDR1 is ENHRY and CDR2 is SYGVKD. The CDR3 DNA reads as TGTGCCATCCCGGGAGGTAGCGGAGGGACCCAGTACTTC. It yields the protein CAIPGGSGGTQYF.

The rearrangement joins TRBV7-2 to TRBJ1-3; 7 bases agree with TRBD1. Germline trimming cut 5 bases from V and 7 bases from J; bases unmatched to any gene: 5. The germline CDR1 and CDR2 sequences are SGHTA and FQGNSA. The CDR3 totals 13 residues. The CDR3 region has the DNA TGTGCCAGCAGCCCTAGGGACAGTAACACCATATATTTT. Translation: CASSPRDSNTIYF.

The chain employs TRBV28 and TRBJ2-3; D perhaps matches TRBD1 (5 bases). CDR1 and CDR2 (germline): MDHEN, SYDVKM. Trimming left V 6 bases short and J 2 bases short, with 12 bases between. The CDR3 spans 14 residues. In DNA, the CDR3 is TGTGCCAGCAGGTCACAGGATCTCACAGATACGCAGTATTTT. Protein sequence: CASRSQDLTDTQYF.

The rearrangement links TRBV5-6 to TRBJ2-2; 10 nucleotides agree with TRBD1. The CDR3 extends over 15 amino acids. After removal of 2 bases from V and 8 bases from J, the junction contained 6 bases not matched to a gene. Germline CDR1 reads SGHDT; CDR2 reads YYEEEE. The CDR3 region has the DNA TGTGCCAGCAGCTTTAGGACAGGGGGTCGAGGGGAGCTGTTTTTT. Protein: CASSFRTGGRGELFF.

This clone was detected a few times. The chain uses TRBV4-3 and TRBJ2-1, with TRBD1 matching 11 bases. V was clipped by 4 bases and J by 4 bases; unmatched bases: 3. CDR3 length: 15 amino acids. CDR1 is LGHNA and CDR2 is YSLEER in the germline V gene. This CDR3 is CASSPGTGGYNEQFF. CDR3 in DNA: TGCGCCAGCAGCCCCGGGACAGGGGGGTACAATGAGCAGTTCTTC.

The J gene is TRBJ2-7, the V gene TRBV4-2; 7 bases fit TRBD1. Germline lookup yields CDR1 LGHNA and CDR2 YNFKEQ. Trimming cost V 4 bases and J 7 bases; bases outside gene matches: 10. The CDR3 is made up of 14 amino acids. The CDR3 region has the DNA TGTGCCAGCAGCCCAGGGGGAGCAGGGATTGAGCAGTACTTC. Translation gives CASSPGGAGIEQYF.

The chain has TRBV4-3 and TRBJ2-5; D is undetermined. This CDR3 spans 15 amino acids. The germline V gene encodes CDR1 LGHNA and CDR2 YSLEER. The V end lost 0 bases, the J end lost 5 bases, and 13 bases lay between the germline ends. The CDR3 bases are TGCGCCAGCAGCCAAGATCAAGCCGCCAGGGAGACCCAGTACTTC. Its protein is CASSQDQAARETQYF.

The gene calls are TRBV10-3 and TRBJ1-5; D unresolved. The germline V gene encodes CDR1 ENHRY and CDR2 SYGVKD. This CDR3 region has 15 residues. Trimming left V 4 bases short and J 4 bases short, with 14 bases between. The CDR3 nucleotides read TGTGCCATCAGTGCTTCTGGACTGCTTAATCAGCCCCAGCATTTT. Protein product: CAISASGLLNQPQHF.

The CDR3, as DNA: TGTGCCAGCAGTTACGTCGCTAACTATGGCTACACCTTC. It encodes CASSYVANYGYTF. The rearrangement links TRBV6-2 or TRBV6-3 to TRBJ1-2, with D unresolved. CDR3 length equals 13 residues. In germline, CDR1 is MNHEY, CDR2 SVGEGT. Deletions cut 2 bases from V and 0 bases from J, with 4 bases between.